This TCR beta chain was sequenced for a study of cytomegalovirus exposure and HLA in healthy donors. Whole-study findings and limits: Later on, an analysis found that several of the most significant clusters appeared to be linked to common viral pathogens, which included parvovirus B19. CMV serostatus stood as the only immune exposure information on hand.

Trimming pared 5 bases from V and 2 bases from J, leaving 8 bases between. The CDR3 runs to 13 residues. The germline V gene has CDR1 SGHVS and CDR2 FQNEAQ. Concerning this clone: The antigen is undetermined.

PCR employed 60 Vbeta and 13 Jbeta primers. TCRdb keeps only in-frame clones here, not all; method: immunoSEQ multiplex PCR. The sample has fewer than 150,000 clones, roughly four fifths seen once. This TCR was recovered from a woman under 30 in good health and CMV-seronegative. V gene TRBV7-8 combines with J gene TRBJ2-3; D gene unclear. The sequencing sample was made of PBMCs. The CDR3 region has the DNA TGTGCCAGCAGCCTGTACTTCACAGATACGCAGTATTTT. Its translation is CASSLYFTDTQYF. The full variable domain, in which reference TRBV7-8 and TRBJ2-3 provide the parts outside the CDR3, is GAGVSQSPRYKVAKRGQDVALRCDPISGHVSLFWYQQALGQGPEFLTYFQNEAQLDKSGLPSDRFFAERPEGSVSTLKIQRTQQEDSAVYLCASSLYFTDTQYFGPGTRLTVL.